The entry that follows covers one TCR beta chain sequence. The antigen remains undetermined. Adaptor-ligated barcode primers were used to amplify TRBV12-4/TRBJ1-2 clonotypes. Using its own MiXCR run on the multiplex PCR reads, TCRdb lists one record per CDR3 protein. The table records around 740 distinct CDR3 sequences, 25% to 30% of them present only once. Memory CD4+ cells were defined as CD4+CD45RO+CD25-. V gave up 4 bases and J gave up 12 bases; unmatched junction bases: 3. CDR3 length: 11 amino acids. Study-level findings and limits: Under 2.1% of tumor Treg sequences matched blood Tregs or memory cells. In terms of TCR gene usage, tumor memory CD4+ T cells clustered together with blood and lymph node memory CD4+ cells, as well as with lymph node naive CD4+ cells.

The chain has TRBV12-3 or TRBV12-4 and TRBJ1-2, with TRBD1 identical over 9 bases. This TCR was recovered from a female donor with breast cancer. The sample comprised memory CD4+ T cells sorted from blood. Sample subset: memory CD4+ T cells, CD4+CD45RO+CD25-. Written as DNA, the CDR3 is TGTGCCAGCAGTTCGGGACAGGGTCACACCTTC. It is translated as CASSSGQGHTF.